This is a list of T cell receptor beta chains from one sample in a study of blood T cell repertoires in COVID-19. Sequenced by immunoSEQ multiplex PCR; TCRdb stores in-frame clones only, minus some. The table shows a few hundred thousand clones, with 83% occurring only once. Sequencing used PBMCs or T cells enriched from blood (not recorded which). All receptors come from a woman in her fifties or sixties who had recovered from COVID-19. Each CDR3 is given without its conserved first and last residue.

j_gene: TRBJ1-5
v_gene: TRBV6-2/TRBV6-3
CDR3aa: ASSGGDYSNQPQH

j_gene: TRBJ1-2
v_gene: TRBV11-3
CDR3aa: ASSSAGTGGWLGYT

j_gene: TRBJ1-5
v_gene: TRBV15
CDR3aa: ATSSTGNQPQH

j_gene: TRBJ1-2
v_gene: TRBV4-1
CDR3aa: ASSQGSTNYGYT

j_gene: TRBJ1-1
v_gene: TRBV18
CDR3aa: ASSPSRTGTEAF

j_gene: TRBJ2-2
v_gene: TRBV18
CDR3aa: ASSPSQGSTGELF

j_gene: TRBJ2-1
v_gene: TRBV30
CDR3aa: ACDRFYEQF

j_gene: TRBJ1-5
v_gene: TRBV19
CDR3aa: ASTSGQGINQPQH

j_gene: TRBJ2-3
v_gene: TRBV27
CDR3aa: ASSLLSYGGADTQY

j_gene: TRBJ1-1
v_gene: TRBV27
CDR3aa: ASSTRDRENTEAF

j_gene: TRBJ2-4
v_gene: TRBV30
CDR3aa: AWSGQGIAKNIQY

j_gene: TRBJ1-4
v_gene: TRBV4-2
CDR3aa: ASSQPGQSNEKLF

j_gene: TRBJ2-1
v_gene: TRBV4-2
CDR3aa: ASSQDGTGNLGGINEQF

j_gene: TRBJ2-5
v_gene: TRBV18
CDR3aa: ASSPLAGGPQETQY

j_gene: TRBJ2-3
v_gene: TRBV6-5
CDR3aa: ASKPAGAGPTQY

j_gene: TRBJ1-2
v_gene: TRBV10-3
CDR3aa: AISVQGMGYT

j_gene: TRBJ1-2
v_gene: TRBV14
CDR3aa: ASSHTGALTRGYT

j_gene: TRBJ1-2
v_gene: TRBV5-1
CDR3aa: ASSLGVRGGYGYT

j_gene: TRBJ2-7
v_gene: TRBV7-9
CDR3aa: ASSLWLAGQYEQY

j_gene: TRBJ1-1
v_gene: TRBV12-3/TRBV12-4
CDR3aa: ASKGANTEAF

j_gene: TRBJ1-4
v_gene: TRBV4-3
CDR3aa: ASSQAAQGGMGLVEKLF